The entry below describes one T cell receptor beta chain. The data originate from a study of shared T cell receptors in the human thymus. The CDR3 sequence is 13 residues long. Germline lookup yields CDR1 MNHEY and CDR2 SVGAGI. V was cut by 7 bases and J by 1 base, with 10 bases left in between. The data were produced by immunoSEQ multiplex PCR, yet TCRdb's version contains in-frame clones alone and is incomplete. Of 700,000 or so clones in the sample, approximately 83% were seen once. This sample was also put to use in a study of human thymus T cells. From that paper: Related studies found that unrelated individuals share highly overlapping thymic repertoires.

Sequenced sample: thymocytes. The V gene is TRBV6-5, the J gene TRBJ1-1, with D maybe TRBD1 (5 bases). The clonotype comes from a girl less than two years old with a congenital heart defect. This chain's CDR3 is CASIGGENTEAFF. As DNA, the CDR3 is TGTGCCAGCATTGGAGGGGAGAACACTGAAGCTTTCTTT.